This TCR beta chain was recorded in a study of neurological immune-mediated disorders. The CDR3 loop spans 15 amino acids. Trimming cost V 0 bases and J 9 bases; bases outside gene matches: 7. CDR1 and CDR2 from the germline V gene are SGDLS and YYNGEE. TCRdb independently ran MiXCR on the 5' RACE reads; one entry per CDR3 protein. Of more than 40,000 distinct CDR3 sequences listed, around 2% are singletons. The sample holds many counts of this clonotype. The sequencing sample was made of PBMCs. The sequence came from a woman in her 40s with multiple sclerosis. The chain employs TRBV9 and TRBJ2-1; 9 bases agree with TRBD2. The CDR3 is CASSVVAGGPGEQFF. The CDR3 bases are TGTGCCAGCAGCGTAGTGGCGGGGGGGCCGGGTGAGCAGTTCTTC.